This T cell receptor (beta chain) was retrieved from a study of blood T cell repertoires in COVID-19. The wider study: Researchers got acute and convalescent COVID-19 samples from the United States, Italy and Spain. PBMCs, B-cell-depleted T cells, or T cells were the source of the cDNA or gDNA that made up the material.

The study assigned cohorts using participant-reported clinical history. Germline trimming cut 3 bases from V and 15 bases from J; bases unmatched to any gene: 9. The V gene's germline CDR1 is MDHEN and CDR2 SYDVKM. This CDR3 region has 13 residues. As handled by the study authors: The authors estimated nucleated cell counts from reference gene primer amplification. This table comes from immunoSEQ multiplex PCR, and its TCRdb copy is limited to in-frame clones, with some not included. V and J calls and clone size follow that table, whereas D and trimming were derived from the DNA. The repertoire holds some 360,000 clones, with around nine tenths as singletons.

The clonotype originates from a young woman who had been exposed to COVID-19. The sample taken for sequencing was PBMCs or T cells enriched from blood (not recorded which). The rearrangement links TRBV28 to TRBJ1-3; 9 bases align to TRBD1. In DNA, the CDR3 is TGTGCCAGCAGTTTCGTCCGACAGGGGGAAGAATATTTT. Translating gives CASSFVRQGEEYF.